The 4 T cell receptor beta chains below were found in one sample sequenced in a study of shared T cell receptors in the human thymus. TCRdb keeps only in-frame clones here, not all; method: immunoSEQ multiplex PCR. The table includes under 450,000 clones, 95% detected once. The sample was thymocytes. These receptors all stem from a human donor.

The chain recombines TRBV10-1 with TRBJ2-7; 12 nucleotides match TRBD2. Trimming took 4 bases from V and 6 from J; bases not matched to a gene: 4. Germline CDR1 WNHNN, CDR2 SYGVQD (reference sequence). The CDR3 sequence is 14 residues long. CDR3 in amino acids: CASSGTSGKSEQYF. The CDR3 nucleotides read TGCGCCAGCAGTGGGACTAGCGGGAAGTCCGAGCAGTACTTC.

The chain carries TRBV27 and TRBJ2-2; possible D gene TRBD2, 6 bases. From germline, CDR1 is MNHEY and CDR2 SMNVEV (reference sequence). Trimming stripped 7 bases from V and 6 bases from J, with 12 bases between. CDR3 length equals 13 residues. This CDR3 reads CASTSGGAGELFF. CDR3 bases: TGTGCCAGCACAAGCGGAGGGGCCGGGGAGCTGTTTTTT.

The CDR3 DNA sequence: TGTGCCAGCAGCCCTGGGCCCGCAGAAGCCAGCAATCAGCCCCAGCATTTT. Translated: CASSPGPAEASNQPQHF. The rearrangement links TRBV5-4 to TRBJ1-5; no reliable D call. Trimming pared 4 bases from V and 1 base from J, leaving 18 bases between. Per germline, CDR1 SGHNT and CDR2 YYREEE (reference sequence). The CDR3 loop spans 17 amino acids.

Details on this clone: Its ends do not fully match the called genes, so a read error is possible. In the same sample, other DNA sequences code for this CDR3. The chain has TRBV5-8 and TRBJ1-2; a possible D gene is TRBD1 (6 bases). The CDR3 runs 15 residues. Per the germline V gene, CDR1 is SGHTS and CDR2 is YDEGEE. CDR3 nucleotides: TGTGCCAGCAGCCCTTCGCGGGGTCGGGCCGGGGGCTATACCTTC. This sequence encodes CASSPSRGRAGGYTF.